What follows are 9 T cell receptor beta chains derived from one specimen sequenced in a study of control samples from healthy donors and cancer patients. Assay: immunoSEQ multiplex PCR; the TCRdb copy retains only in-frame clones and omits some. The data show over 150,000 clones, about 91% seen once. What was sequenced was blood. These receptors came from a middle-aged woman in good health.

CDR3 sequence: CAISEGQGAGSPLHF. In DNA, the CDR3 is TGTGCCATCAGTGAGGGACAGGGGGCTGGTTCACCCCTCCACTTT. This chain uses TRBV10-3 with TRBJ1-6; TRBD1 aligns across 11 bases. V lost 2 bases, J lost 9 bases, and 3 bases stayed unmatched. Germline CDR1 reads ENHRY; CDR2 reads SYGVKD. The CDR3 has 15 amino acids.

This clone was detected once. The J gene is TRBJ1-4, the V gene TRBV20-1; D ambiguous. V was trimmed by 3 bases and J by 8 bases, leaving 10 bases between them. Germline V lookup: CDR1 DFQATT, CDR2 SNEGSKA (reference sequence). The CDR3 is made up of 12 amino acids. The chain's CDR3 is CSASELGEKLFF. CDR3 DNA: TGCAGTGCTAGTGAATTAGGCGAAAAACTGTTTTTT.

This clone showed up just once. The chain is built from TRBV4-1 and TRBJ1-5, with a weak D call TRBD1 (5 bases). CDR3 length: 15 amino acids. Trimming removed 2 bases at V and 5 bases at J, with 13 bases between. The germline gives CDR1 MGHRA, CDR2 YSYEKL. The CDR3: CASSQKGRNDQPQHF. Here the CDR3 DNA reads TGCGCCAGCAGCCAAAAGGGGAGGAACGATCAGCCCCAGCATTTT.

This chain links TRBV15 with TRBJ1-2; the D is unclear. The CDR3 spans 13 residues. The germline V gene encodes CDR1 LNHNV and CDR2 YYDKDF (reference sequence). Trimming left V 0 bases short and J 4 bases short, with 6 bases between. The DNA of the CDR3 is TGTGCCACCAGCAGAGATTTAAGCTATGGCTACACCTTC. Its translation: CATSRDLSYGYTF. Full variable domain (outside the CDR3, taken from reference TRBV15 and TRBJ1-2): DAMVIQNPRYQVTQFGKPVTLSCSQTLNHNVMYWYQQKSSQAPKLLFHYYDKDFNNEADTPDNFQSRRPNTSFCFLDIRSPGLGDTAMYLCATSRDLSYGYTFGSGTRLTVV.

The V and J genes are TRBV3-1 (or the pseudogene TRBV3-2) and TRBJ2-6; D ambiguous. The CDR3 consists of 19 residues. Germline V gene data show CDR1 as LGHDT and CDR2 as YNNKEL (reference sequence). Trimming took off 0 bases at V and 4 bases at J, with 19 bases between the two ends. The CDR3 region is CASSQEVATPLAGANVLTF. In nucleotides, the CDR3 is TGTGCCAGCAGCCAAGAAGTGGCGACCCCATTAGCCGGGGCCAACGTCCTGACTTTC.

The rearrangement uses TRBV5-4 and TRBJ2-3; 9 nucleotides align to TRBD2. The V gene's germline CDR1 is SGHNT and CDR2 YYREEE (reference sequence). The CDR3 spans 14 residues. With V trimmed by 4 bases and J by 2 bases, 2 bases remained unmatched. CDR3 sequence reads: CASSIAGDTDTQYF. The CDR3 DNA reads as TGTGCCAGCAGCATAGCGGGGGACACAGATACGCAGTATTTT.

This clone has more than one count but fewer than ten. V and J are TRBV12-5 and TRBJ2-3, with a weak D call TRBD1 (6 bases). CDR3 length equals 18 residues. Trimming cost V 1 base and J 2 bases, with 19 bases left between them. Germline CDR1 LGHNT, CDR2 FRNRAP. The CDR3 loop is CASGLEINGTGHTDTQYF. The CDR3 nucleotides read TGTGCTAGTGGTTTGGAGATTAACGGGACGGGACACACAGATACGCAGTATTTT. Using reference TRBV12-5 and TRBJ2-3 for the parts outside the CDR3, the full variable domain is DARVTQTPRHKVTEMGQEVTMRCQPILGHNTVFWYRQTMMQGLELLAYFRNRAPLDDSGMPKDRFSAEMPDATLATLKIQPSEPRDSAVYFCASGLEINGTGHTDTQYFGPGTRLTVL.

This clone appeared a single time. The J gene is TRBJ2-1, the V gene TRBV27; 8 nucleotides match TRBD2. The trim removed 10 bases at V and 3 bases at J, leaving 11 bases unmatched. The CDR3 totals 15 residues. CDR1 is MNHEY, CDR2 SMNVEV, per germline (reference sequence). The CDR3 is CATTVAGGNYNEQFF. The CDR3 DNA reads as TGTGCCACCACCGTGGCGGGAGGAAACTACAATGAGCAGTTCTTC.

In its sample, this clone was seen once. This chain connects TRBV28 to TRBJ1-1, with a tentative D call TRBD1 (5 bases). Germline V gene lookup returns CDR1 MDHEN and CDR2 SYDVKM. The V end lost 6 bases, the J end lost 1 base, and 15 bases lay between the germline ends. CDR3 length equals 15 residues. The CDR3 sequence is CASSSIGGANTEAFF. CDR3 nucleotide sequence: TGTGCCAGCAGCTCGATCGGCGGGGCGAACACTGAAGCTTTCTTT.